This T cell receptor (beta chain) is drawn from a study of T cell responses to AZD1222 COVID-19 vaccine. Findings of the study overall: Increases in Spike-specific TCR breadth and depth were seen after two AZD1222 doses.

Concerning this clone: What it binds is not known. Other DNA sequences within the sample encode an identical CDR3.

Using immunoSEQ multiplex PCR, the repertoire was profiled, and TCRdb retains in-frame clones only, with some absent. The sample holds about 140,000 clones, roughly 91% seen once. The CDR3 has 11 amino acids. Trimming took 4 bases from V and 4 from J, leaving 2 bases between them. Source: peripheral blood, taken 28 days after the second AZD1222 dose. The chain carries TRBV12-3 or TRBV12-4 and TRBJ1-3; no definite D call. The sequence was obtained from an adult who received the AZD1222 COVID-19 vaccine. The CDR3 protein is CASSSGNTIYF. The CDR3 bases are TGTGCCAGCAGTTCGGGAAACACCATATATTTT.